The TCR beta chain under discussion was sequenced for a study of TIL therapy for anti-PD-1-resistant metastatic lung cancer. Study summary: Median patient age was 54, ranging 38-75 years. Several tumors were EGFR-mutant and two were ALK-rearranged. Study results and limitations: Patients were highly selected, enriched for treatment-naive, never-smoker and oncogene-addicted cases.

The immunoSEQ assay was v3. The table came from immunoSEQ multiplex PCR; TCRdb's copy has only in-frame clones and leaves some out. The table lists about 45,000 clones, roughly 85% of them singletons. With regard to this clone: Its antigen is unidentified.

The CDR3 runs to 14 residues. Trimming took off 1 base at V and 3 bases at J, with 9 bases between the two ends. CDR1 is MDHEN, CDR2 SYDVKM, per germline. The sample's time point: pre-treatment sample, taken before nivolumab and TIL therapy. This material consisted of blood, taken at baseline. The source of this sequence is a man between 70 and 80 years old with non-small cell lung cancer. The chain is built from TRBV28 and TRBJ1-1; possible D gene TRBD1, 5 bases. CDR3 bases: TGTGCCAGCAGTTTATTGGGGGTGTACACTGAAGCTTTCTTT. This gives the protein CASSLLGVYTEAFF.